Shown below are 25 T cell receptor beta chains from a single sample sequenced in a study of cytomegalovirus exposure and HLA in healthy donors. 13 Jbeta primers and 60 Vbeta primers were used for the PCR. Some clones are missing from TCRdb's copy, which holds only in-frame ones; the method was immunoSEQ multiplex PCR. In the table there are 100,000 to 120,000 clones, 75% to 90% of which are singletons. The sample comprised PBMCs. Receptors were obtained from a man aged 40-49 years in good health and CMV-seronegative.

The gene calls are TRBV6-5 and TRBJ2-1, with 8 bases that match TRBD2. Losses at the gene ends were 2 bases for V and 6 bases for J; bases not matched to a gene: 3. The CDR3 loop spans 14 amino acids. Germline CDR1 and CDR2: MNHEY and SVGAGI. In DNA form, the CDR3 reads TGTGCCAGCAGTTACACCGGGACTAGCAATGAGCAGTTCTTC. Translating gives CASSYTGTSNEQFF.

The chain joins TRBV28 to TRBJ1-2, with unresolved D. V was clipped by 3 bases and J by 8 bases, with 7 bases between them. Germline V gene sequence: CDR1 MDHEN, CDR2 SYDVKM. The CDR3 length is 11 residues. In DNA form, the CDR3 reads TGTGCCAGCAGTTTTGAGGGAGGCTACACCTTC. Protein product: CASSFEGGYTF.

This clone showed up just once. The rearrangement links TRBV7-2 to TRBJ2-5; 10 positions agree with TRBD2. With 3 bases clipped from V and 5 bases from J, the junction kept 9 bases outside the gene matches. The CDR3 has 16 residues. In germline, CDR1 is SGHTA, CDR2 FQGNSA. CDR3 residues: CASSFLAGGMTETQYF. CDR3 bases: TGTGCCAGCAGCTTCTTAGCGGGGGGAATGACCGAGACCCAGTACTTC.

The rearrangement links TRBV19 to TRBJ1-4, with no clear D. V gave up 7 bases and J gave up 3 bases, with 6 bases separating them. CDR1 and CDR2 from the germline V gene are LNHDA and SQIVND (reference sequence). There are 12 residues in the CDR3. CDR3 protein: CASTRPNEKLFF. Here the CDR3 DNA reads TGTGCCAGTACCAGGCCTAATGAAAAACTGTTTTTT.

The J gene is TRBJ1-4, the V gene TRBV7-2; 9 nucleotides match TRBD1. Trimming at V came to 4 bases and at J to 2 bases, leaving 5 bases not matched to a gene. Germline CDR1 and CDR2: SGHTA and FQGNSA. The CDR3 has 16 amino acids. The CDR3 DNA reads TGTGCCAGCAGCTCAAAGACAGGGGGGACTAATGAAAAACTGTTTTTT. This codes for CASSSKTGGTNEKLFF.

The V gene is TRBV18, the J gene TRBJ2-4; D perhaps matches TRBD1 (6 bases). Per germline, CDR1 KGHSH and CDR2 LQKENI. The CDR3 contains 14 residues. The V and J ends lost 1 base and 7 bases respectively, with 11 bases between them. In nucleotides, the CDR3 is TGTGCCAGCTCACCACAGACCCAGGGGAACATTCAGTACTTC. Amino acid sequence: CASSPQTQGNIQYF.

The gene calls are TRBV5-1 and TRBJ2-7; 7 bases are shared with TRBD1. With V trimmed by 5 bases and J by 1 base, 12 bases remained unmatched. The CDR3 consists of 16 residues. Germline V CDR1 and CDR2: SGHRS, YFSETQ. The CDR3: CASSRTGDRNSYEQYF. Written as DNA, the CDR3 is TGCGCCAGCAGTAGGACAGGCGATCGAAATTCCTACGAGCAGTACTTC. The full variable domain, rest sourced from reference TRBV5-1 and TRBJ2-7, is KAGVTQTPRYLIKTRGQQVTLSCSPISGHRSVSWYQQTPGQGLQFLFEYFSETQRNKGNFPGRFSGRQFSNSRSEMNVSTLELGDSALYLCASSRTGDRNSYEQYFGPGTRLTVT.

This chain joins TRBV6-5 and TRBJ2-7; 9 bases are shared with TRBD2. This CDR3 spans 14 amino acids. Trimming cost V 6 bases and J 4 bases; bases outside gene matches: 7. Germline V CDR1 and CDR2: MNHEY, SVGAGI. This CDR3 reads CASSLSGGPYEQYF. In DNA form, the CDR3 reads TGTGCCAGCAGCCTTAGCGGGGGCCCTTACGAGCAGTACTTC.

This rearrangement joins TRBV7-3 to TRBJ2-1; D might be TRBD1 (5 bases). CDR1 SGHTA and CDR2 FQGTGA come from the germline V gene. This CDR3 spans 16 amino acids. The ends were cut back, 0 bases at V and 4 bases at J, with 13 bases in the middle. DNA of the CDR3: TGTGCCAGCAGCTTAACTCAGGGTCCGAAGTACAATGAGCAGTTCTTC. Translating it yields CASSLTQGPKYNEQFF.

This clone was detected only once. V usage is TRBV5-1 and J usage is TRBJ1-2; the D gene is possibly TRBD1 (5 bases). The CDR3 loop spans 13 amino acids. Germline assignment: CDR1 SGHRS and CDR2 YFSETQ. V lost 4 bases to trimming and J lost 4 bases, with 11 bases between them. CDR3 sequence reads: CASSPQEIYGYTF. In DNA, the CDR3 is TGCGCCAGCAGCCCACAGGAAATCTATGGCTACACCTTC. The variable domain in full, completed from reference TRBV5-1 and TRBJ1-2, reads KAGVTQTPRYLIKTRGQQVTLSCSPISGHRSVSWYQQTPGQGLQFLFEYFSETQRNKGNFPGRFSGRQFSNSRSEMNVSTLELGDSALYLCASSPQEIYGYTFGSGTRLTVV.

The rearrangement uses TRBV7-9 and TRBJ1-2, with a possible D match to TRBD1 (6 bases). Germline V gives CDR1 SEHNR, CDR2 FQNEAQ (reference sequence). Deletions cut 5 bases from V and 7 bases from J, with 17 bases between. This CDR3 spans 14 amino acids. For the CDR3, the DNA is TGTGCCAGCAGCCGAGACCTAACAGGGACTGGCTACACCTTC. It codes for CASSRDLTGTGYTF.

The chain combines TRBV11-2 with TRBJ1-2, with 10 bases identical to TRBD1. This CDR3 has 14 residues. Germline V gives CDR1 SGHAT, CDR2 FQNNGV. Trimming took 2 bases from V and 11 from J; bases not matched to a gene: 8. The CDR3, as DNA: TGTGCCAGCAGCTTATATCCGGGACAGGGGCGGTACACCTTC. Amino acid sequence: CASSLYPGQGRYTF.

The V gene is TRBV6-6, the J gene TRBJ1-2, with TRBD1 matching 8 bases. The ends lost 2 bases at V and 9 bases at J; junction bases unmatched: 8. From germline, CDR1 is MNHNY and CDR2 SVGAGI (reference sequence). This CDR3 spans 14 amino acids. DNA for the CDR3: TGTGCCAGCAGTTACGGAGACAGGGGAAGTAGCTACACCTTC. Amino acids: CASSYGDRGSSYTF.

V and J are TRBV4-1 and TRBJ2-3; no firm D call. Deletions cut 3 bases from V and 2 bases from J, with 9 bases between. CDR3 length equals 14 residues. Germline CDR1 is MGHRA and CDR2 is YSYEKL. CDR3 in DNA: TGCGCCAGCAGCCAGGCGGCGCCCACAGATACGCAGTATTTT. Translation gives CASSQAAPTDTQYF.

Written as DNA, the CDR3 is TGCGCCAGCAGCTTAAGGCCAGGGTATAGTGAGCAGTTCTTC. This gives the protein CASSLRPGYSEQFF. The V call is TRBV5-1, the J call TRBJ2-1; tentative D call: TRBD1 (5 bases). The V end lost 2 bases, the J end lost 9 bases, and 15 bases lay between the germline ends. The CDR3 totals 14 residues. Germline CDR1 and CDR2: SGHRS and YFSETQ.

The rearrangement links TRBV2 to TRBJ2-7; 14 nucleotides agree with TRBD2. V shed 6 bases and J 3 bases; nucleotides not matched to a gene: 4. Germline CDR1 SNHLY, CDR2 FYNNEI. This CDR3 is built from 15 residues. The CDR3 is CASRGTSGGFYEQYF. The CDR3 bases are TGTGCCAGCAGAGGGACTAGCGGGGGATTCTACGAGCAGTACTTC.

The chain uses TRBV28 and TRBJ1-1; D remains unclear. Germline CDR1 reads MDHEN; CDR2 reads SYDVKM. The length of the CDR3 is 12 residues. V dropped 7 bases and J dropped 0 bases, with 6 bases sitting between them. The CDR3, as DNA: TGTGCCAGCAACGGGGTGAACACTGAAGCTTTCTTT. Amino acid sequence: CASNGVNTEAFF.

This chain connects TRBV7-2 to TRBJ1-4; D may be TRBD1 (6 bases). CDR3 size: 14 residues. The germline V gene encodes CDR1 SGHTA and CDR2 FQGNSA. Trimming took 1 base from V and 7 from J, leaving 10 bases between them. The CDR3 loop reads CASSLDTGSEKLFF. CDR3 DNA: TGTGCCAGCAGCTTAGACACAGGGAGTGAAAAACTGTTTTTT. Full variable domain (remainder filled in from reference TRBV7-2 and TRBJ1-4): GAGVSQSPSNKVTEKGKDVELRCDPISGHTALYWYRQSLGQGLEFLIYFQGNSAPDKSGLPSDRFSAERTGGSVSTLTIQRTQQEDSAVYLCASSLDTGSEKLFFGSGTQLSVL.

This chain's CDR3 is CASSPQGTGPYEQYF. CDR3 DNA sequence: TGTGCCAGCTCACCACAGGGGACAGGGCCCTACGAGCAGTACTTC. The genes are TRBV18 and TRBJ2-7, with 9 bases fitting TRBD1. The CDR3 is 15 residues long. Germline V gene data show CDR1 as KGHSH and CDR2 as LQKENI. Trimming cost V 1 base and J 2 bases; bases outside gene matches: 3.

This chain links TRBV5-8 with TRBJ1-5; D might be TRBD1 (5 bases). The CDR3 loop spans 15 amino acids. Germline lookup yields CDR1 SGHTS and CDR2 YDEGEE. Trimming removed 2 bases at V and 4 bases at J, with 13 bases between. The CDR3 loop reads CASSFRAAGNQPQHF. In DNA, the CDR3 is TGTGCCAGCAGCTTCCGCGCTGCAGGGAATCAGCCCCAGCATTTT. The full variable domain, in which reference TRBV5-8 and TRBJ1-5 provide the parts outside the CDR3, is EAGVTQSPTHLIKTRGQQATLRCSPISGHTSVYWYQQALGLGLQFLLWYDEGEERNRGNFPPRFSGRQFPNYSSELNVNALELEDSALYLCASSFRAAGNQPQHFGDGTRLSIL.

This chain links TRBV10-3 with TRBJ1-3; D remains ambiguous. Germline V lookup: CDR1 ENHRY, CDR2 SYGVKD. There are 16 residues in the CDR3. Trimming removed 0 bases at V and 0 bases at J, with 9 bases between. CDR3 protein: CAISESGGSSGNTIYF. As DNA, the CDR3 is TGTGCCATCAGTGAGTCTGGCGGAAGCTCTGGAAACACCATATATTTT.

The DNA of the CDR3 is TGTACAAGTCGCCCGGGACAGGGGTTCGACTACACCTTC. This sequence encodes CTSRPGQGFDYTF. The chain carries TRBV18 and TRBJ1-2; 10 nucleotides match TRBD1. Germline loops: CDR1 KGHSH, CDR2 LQKENI. The CDR3 length is 13 residues.

For the CDR3, the DNA is TGTGCCAGCAAAGGGAGGACTGGGGGTACGGATACGCAGTATTTT. Its translation is CASKGRTGGTDTQYF. J is TRBJ2-3 and V is TRBV28; D is perhaps TRBD2 (6 bases). The germline V gene has CDR1 MDHEN and CDR2 SYDVKM. The CDR3 covers 15 residues. Trimming cost V 7 bases and J 6 bases, with 20 bases left between them.

The DNA of the CDR3 is TGTGCCAGCTCACGCGGGACAGGGGGAGGCGAGACCCAGTACTTC. It codes for CASSRGTGGGETQYF. V usage is TRBV18 and J usage is TRBJ2-5; TRBD1 matches 11 bases. CDR1 and CDR2 (germline): KGHSH, LQKENI. CDR3 size: 15 residues. Germline trimming cut 4 bases from V and 5 bases from J; bases unmatched to any gene: 6.

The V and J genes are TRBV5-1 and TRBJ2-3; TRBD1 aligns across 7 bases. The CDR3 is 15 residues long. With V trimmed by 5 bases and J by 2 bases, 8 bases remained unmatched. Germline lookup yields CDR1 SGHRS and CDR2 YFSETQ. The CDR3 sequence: CASRNRGRVTDTQYF. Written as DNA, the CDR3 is TGCGCCAGCAGGAACAGGGGCCGTGTCACAGATACGCAGTATTTT. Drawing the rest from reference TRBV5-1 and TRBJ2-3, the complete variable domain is KAGVTQTPRYLIKTRGQQVTLSCSPISGHRSVSWYQQTPGQGLQFLFEYFSETQRNKGNFPGRFSGRQFSNSRSEMNVSTLELGDSALYLCASRNRGRVTDTQYFGPGTRLTVL.